The 12 T cell receptor beta chains listed next were all sequenced from one sample in a study of CD8+ T cells in alopecia areata. Treatment defined: oral pan-JAK inhibitor, 5-10 mg twice daily. Once RNA had been extracted, it was reverse transcribed into cDNA to act as the sequencing template. The protocol was immunoSEQ multiplex PCR, while the TCRdb copy is restricted to in-frame clones and leaves out a portion. Of roughly 100,000 clones in the sample, roughly 40% were seen once. Here the sequenced sample was CD8+ T cells sorted from blood, taken at week 24, from a patient treated with tofacitinib. These receptors all stem from a human donor with alopecia areata.

This sequence joins TRBV7-9 and TRBJ2-7, with D perhaps TRBD2 (5 bases). The CDR3 covers 11 residues. V was clipped by 5 bases and J by 6 bases, with 8 bases between them. The germline CDR1 and CDR2 sequences are SEHNR and FQNEAQ (reference sequence). As DNA, the CDR3 is TGTGCCAGCAGCCCGGGGTTCGAGCAGTACTTC. Its translation is CASSPGFEQYF. The whole variable domain, remainder taken from reference TRBV7-9 and TRBJ2-7, is DTGVSQNPRHKITKRGQNVTFRCDPISEHNRLYWYRQTLGQGPEFLTYFQNEAQLEKSRLLSDRFSAERPKGSFSTLEIQRTEQGDSAMYLCASSPGFEQYFGPGTRLTVT.

This clone was seen a handful of times. The chain has TRBV6-5 and TRBJ1-1, with a tentative D call TRBD1 (6 bases). Germline CDR1 reads MNHEY; CDR2 reads SVGAGI. V was trimmed by 4 bases and J by 1 base, leaving 10 bases between them. CDR3 length: 14 amino acids. CDR3 protein: CASSSLTGNTEAFF. CDR3 in DNA: TGTGCCAGCAGTTCCCTGACAGGGAACACTGAAGCTTTCTTT.

The chain carries TRBV6-6 and TRBJ2-1; 8 bases agree with TRBD2. CDR1 MNHNY and CDR2 SVGAGI come from the germline V gene (reference sequence). The CDR3 has 15 amino acids. The V segment lost 8 bases and the J segment 7 bases; nucleotides outside the gene matches: 13. The CDR3, as DNA: TGTGCCAGCGGAATAACTAGCGGCATGCAGAATGAGCAGTTCTTC. Protein product: CASGITSGMQNEQFF.

The rearrangement uses TRBV4-3 and TRBJ2-7; D unclear. Trimming cost V 0 bases and J 3 bases, with 12 bases left between them. The CDR3 runs to 15 residues. Germline loops: CDR1 LGHNA, CDR2 YSLEER. The CDR3 region has the DNA TGCGCCAGCAGCCAAGATCTTGGCCTACACTACGAGCAGTACTTC. Translation gives CASSQDLGLHYEQYF.

The CDR3 protein is CASSLGTSGTKEQYF. The CDR3 DNA reads TGTGCCAGCAGCCTAGGGACTAGCGGAACTAAGGAGCAGTACTTC. This sequence joins TRBV7-8 and TRBJ2-7, with 11 bases that match TRBD2. Germline-derived CDR1 and CDR2 are SGHVS and FQNEAQ. The CDR3 extends over 15 amino acids. V gave up 5 bases and J gave up 7 bases; unmatched junction bases: 10.

This chain joins TRBV11-2 and TRBJ1-2, with unresolved D. This CDR3 comprises 14 residues. In germline, CDR1 is SGHAT, CDR2 FQNNGV. Trimming left V 4 bases short and J 0 bases short, with 9 bases between. The CDR3 DNA follows: TGTGCCAGCAGCTCCCAAGGCCCTAACTATGGCTACACCTTC. Its protein is CASSSQGPNYGYTF.

V gene TRBV7-2 combines with J gene TRBJ2-3; D gene uncertain. Trimming took 2 bases from V and 9 from J, leaving 9 bases between them. The germline CDR1 and CDR2 sequences are SGHTA and FQGNSA. This CDR3 comprises 12 residues. The CDR3 DNA sequence: TGTGCCAGCAGCTTAAGGACCCGCACGCAGTATTTT. Its protein product is CASSLRTRTQYF. Complete variable domain (other parts from reference TRBV7-2 and TRBJ2-3): GAGVSQSPSNKVTEKGKDVELRCDPISGHTALYWYRQSLGQGLEFLIYFQGNSAPDKSGLPSDRFSAERTGGSVSTLTIQRTQQEDSAVYLCASSLRTRTQYFGPGTRLTVL.

This clone has a handful of counts. The chain has TRBV11-1 and TRBJ1-1, with D possibly being TRBD1 (5 bases). The CDR3 contains 16 residues. The germline V gene encodes CDR1 SGHAT and CDR2 FQDESV (reference sequence). Trimming pared 3 bases from V and 3 bases from J, leaving 17 bases between. CDR3 loop: CASSLGRRVVHTEAFF. The CDR3 DNA reads TGTGCCAGCAGCTTGGGCCGCAGGGTGGTCCACACTGAAGCTTTCTTT.

This clone has just a few counts. The chain employs TRBV5-1 and TRBJ2-3; 8 nucleotides match TRBD2. The CDR3 consists of 14 residues. V shed 1 base, J shed 4 bases, and the junction held 2 bases outside the gene matches. Germline values: CDR1 SGHRS, CDR2 YFSETQ. The CDR3 DNA is TGCGCCAGCAGCTTGTCGGGAGGGGCAGATACGCAGTATTTT. It specifies CASSLSGGADTQYF.

V gene TRBV5-1 combines with J gene TRBJ2-2, with unresolved D. This CDR3 has 12 amino acids. Germline V lookup: CDR1 SGHRS, CDR2 YFSETQ. V lost 4 bases, J lost 7 bases, and 8 bases lay in between. The CDR3 spells CASSDEFGELFF. CDR3 in DNA: TGCGCCAGCAGCGACGAATTCGGGGAGCTGTTTTTT. Full variable domain (remainder filled in from reference TRBV5-1 and TRBJ2-2): KAGVTQTPRYLIKTRGQQVTLSCSPISGHRSVSWYQQTPGQGLQFLFEYFSETQRNKGNFPGRFSGRQFSNSRSEMNVSTLELGDSALYLCASSDEFGELFFGEGSRLTVL.

The rearrangement joins TRBV27 to TRBJ2-7; D is perhaps TRBD1 (5 bases). Germline V gives CDR1 MNHEY, CDR2 SMNVEV (reference sequence). CDR3 length equals 14 residues. Trimming took 3 bases from V and 0 from J, leaving 9 bases between them. The CDR3 protein is CASSFGQGSYEQYF. The CDR3 DNA follows: TGTGCCAGCAGTTTTGGTCAGGGCTCCTACGAGCAGTACTTC.

The chain carries TRBV11-2 and TRBJ1-2; the D is unclear. This CDR3 has 15 residues. Trimming removed 4 bases from V and 5 bases from J, with 17 bases in between. Germline CDR1 and CDR2: SGHAT and FQNNGV. CDR3 amino acids: CASSSEGLGFYGYTF. The CDR3, as DNA: TGTGCCAGCAGCTCCGAAGGGTTGGGTTTTTATGGCTACACCTTC.